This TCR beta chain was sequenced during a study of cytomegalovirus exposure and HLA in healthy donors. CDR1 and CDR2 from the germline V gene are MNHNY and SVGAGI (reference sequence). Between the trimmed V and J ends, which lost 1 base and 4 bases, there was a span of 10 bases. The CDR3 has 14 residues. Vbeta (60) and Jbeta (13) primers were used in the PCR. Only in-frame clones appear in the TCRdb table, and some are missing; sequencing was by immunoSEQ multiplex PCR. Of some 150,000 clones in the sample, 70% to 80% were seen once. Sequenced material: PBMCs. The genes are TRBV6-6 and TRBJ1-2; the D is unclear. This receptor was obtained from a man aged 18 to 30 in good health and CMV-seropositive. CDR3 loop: CASSYFPESYGYTF. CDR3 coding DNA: TGTGCCAGCAGTTACTTTCCGGAGTCCTATGGCTACACCTTC.